This TCR beta chain was recorded in a study of siplizumab effects on memory and regulatory T cells. Study-wide results and caveats: Alloreactive CD4+ clones that could be mapped were on average approximately 69% Treg-derived with siplizumab, against around 27% in controls.

The study assayed approximately 100,000 TCR templates per sample. Profiled with immunoSEQ multiplex PCR; TCRdb holds only in-frame clones, not every one. The sample contains around 100,000 clones, more than 85% of which appear only once. This clone was detected only once. Its antigen is unidentified. CDR3 length: 15 amino acids. Germline lookup yields CDR1 SGHAT and CDR2 FQNNGV. Trimming shortened V by 5 bases and J by 0 bases, and 8 bases separated the two germline ends. The origin of this receptor is a human donor in good health. Some clones in this sample may be carry-over from other donors' samples. Sequencing input: CD4+ T cells sorted from blood. The rearrangement uses TRBV11-2 and TRBJ2-6; D possibly corresponds to TRBD2 (6 bases). The CDR3 DNA reads as TGTGCCAGCAGCCCCGGGAGCTCTGGGGCCAACGTCCTGACTTTC. This encodes CASSPGSSGANVLTF.